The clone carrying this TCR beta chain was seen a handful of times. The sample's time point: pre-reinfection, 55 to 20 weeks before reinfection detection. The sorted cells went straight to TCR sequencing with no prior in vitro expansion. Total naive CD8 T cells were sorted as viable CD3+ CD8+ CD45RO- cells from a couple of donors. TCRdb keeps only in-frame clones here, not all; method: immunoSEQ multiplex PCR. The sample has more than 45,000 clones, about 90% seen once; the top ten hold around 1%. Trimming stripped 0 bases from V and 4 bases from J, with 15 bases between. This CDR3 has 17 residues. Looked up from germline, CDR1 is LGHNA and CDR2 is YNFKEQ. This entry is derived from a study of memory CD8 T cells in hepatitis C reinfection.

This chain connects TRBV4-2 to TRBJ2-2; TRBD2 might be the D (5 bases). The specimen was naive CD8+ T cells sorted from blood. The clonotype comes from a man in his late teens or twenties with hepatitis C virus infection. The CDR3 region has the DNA TGTGCCAGCAGCCAAGAAGATGGGCTGGCGGGCACCGGGGAGCTGTTTTTT. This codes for CASSQEDGLAGTGELFF.